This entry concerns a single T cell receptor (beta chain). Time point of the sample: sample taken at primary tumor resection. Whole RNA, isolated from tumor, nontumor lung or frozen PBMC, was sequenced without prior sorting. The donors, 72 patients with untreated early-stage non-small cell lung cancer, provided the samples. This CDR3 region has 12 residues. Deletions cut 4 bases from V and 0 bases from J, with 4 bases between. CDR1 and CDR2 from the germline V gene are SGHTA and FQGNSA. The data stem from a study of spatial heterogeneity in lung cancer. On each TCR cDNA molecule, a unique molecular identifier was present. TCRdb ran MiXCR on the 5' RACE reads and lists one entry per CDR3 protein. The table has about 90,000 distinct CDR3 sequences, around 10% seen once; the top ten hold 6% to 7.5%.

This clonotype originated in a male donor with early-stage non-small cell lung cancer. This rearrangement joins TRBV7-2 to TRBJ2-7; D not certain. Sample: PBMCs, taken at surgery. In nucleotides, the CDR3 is TGTGCCAGCAGCTATTACTCCTACGAGCAGTACTTC. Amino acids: CASSYYSYEQYF. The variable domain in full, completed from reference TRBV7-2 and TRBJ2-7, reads GAGVSQSPSNKVTEKGKDVELRCDPISGHTALYWYRQSLGQGLEFLIYFQGNSAPDKSGLPSDRFSAERTGGSVSTLTIQRTQQEDSAVYLCASSYYSYEQYFGPGTRLTVT.